This is a list of T cell receptor beta chains from one sample in a study of CD8+ T cells in alopecia areata. Method: immunoSEQ multiplex PCR; TCRdb's copy keeps in-frame clones and lacks some. The sample has about 110,000 clones, about 50% seen once; the top ten hold 20% to 25%. Sequences were obtained from NKG2D-low CD8+ T cells sorted from blood. All receptors come from a human donor with alopecia areata. Both conserved end residues are part of each CDR3. D genes are given only for firm matches. Clone size is shown for a subset of rows, as once, few, many or a class of expanded clone.

d_gene,abundance,v_gene,j_gene,CDR3nt,CDR3aa
-,once,TRBV28,TRBJ1-1,TGTGCCAGCGCGGGACCTCGGAACGAGGAATATTCCATGAACACTGAAGCTTTCTTT,CASAGPRNEEYSMNTEAFF
-,-,TRBV29-1,TRBJ1-4,TGCAGCGTTGAAGTTCAGGGGTCGGGGGAAAAACTGTTTTTT,CSVEVQGSGEKLFF
-,few,TRBV4-1,TRBJ2-2,TGCGCCAGCAGCCCAGCGATAAACACCGGGGAGCTGTTTTTT,CASSPAINTGELFF
-,-,TRBV4-1,TRBJ2-7,TGCGCCAGCAGCCAATATATTGGGGGTCACGAGCAGTACTTC,CASSQYIGGHEQYF
-,-,TRBV5-1,TRBJ1-1,TGCGCCAGCAGCTTGGCGTTGGAGAGGGACACTGAAGCTTTCTTT,CASSLALERDTEAFF
TRBD1,-,TRBV2,TRBJ1-5,TGTGCCAGCGAGGACAGGGAGGGCAATCAGCCCCAGCATTTT,CASEDREGNQPQHF
-,-,TRBV28,TRBJ2-7,TGTGCCAGCAGCCCAGGAAGTTTTGGCGAGCAGTACTTC,CASSPGSFGEQYF
TRBD2,-,TRBV11-2,TRBJ2-1,TGTGCCAGCAGCTCTCTGGTCAGCGGGGCTAGGGATGAGCAGTTCTTC,CASSSLVSGARDEQFF
-,-,TRBV15,TRBJ1-5,TGTGCCACCAGCAGGCCGGGGGCGGGCAATCAGCCCCAGCATTTT,CATSRPGAGNQPQHF
-,-,TRBV27,TRBJ2-7,TGTGCCAGCAGTAAGGGTTACATCCACGAGCAGTACTTC,CASSKGYIHEQYF
TRBD2,-,TRBV5-1,TRBJ2-1,TGCGCCAGCAGCTCTAGCGGGATAAGTGAGCAGTTCTTC,CASSSSGISEQFF
TRBD1,once,TRBV2,TRBJ1-2,TGTGCCAGCAGGGAGCCGGGACAGAAGTATGGCTACACCTTC,CASREPGQKYGYTF
-,-,TRBV10-3,TRBJ2-7,TGTGCCAACCGATTTTCTTCGCTAGCACCCTACGAGCAGTACTTC,CANRFSSLAPYEQYF
-,few,TRBV5-6,TRBJ2-1,TGTGCCAGCAGCCAGCGAAGAGTGGAGCAGTTCTTC,CASSQRRVEQFF
-,few,TRBV29-1,TRBJ2-7,TGCAGCGTGATGACAGGTACCTACGAGCAGTACTTC,CSVMTGTYEQYF
-,-,TRBV15,TRBJ2-5,TGTGCCACCAGCAGCCTTCTGGCCCGGGAGACCCAGTACTTC,CATSSLLARETQYF
TRBD2,-,TRBV5-1,TRBJ2-1,TGCGCCAGCAGCTTGGCCCCCCCCTTGCGGGAGTCGTACAATGAGCAGTTCTTC,CASSLAPPLRESYNEQFF
-,-,TRBV27,TRBJ2-3,TGTGCCAGCGCGAGGGGAACCACAGATACGCAGTATTTT,CASARGTTDTQYF
-,once,TRBV19,TRBJ2-7,TGTGCCAGTAGCGCCTTAGTAGGGGTCTACGAGCAGTACTTC,CASSALVGVYEQYF
-,-,TRBV6-5,TRBJ2-5,TGTGCCAGCACCCACGGGCAGGTTGCGACCCAGTACTTC,CASTHGQVATQYF
-,-,TRBV2,TRBJ2-7,TGTGCCAGCAGTGAAGGTGGGCGCGAGCAGTACTTC,CASSEGGREQYF
-,few,TRBV19,TRBJ1-2,TGTGCCAGTACGGGGTTGCAAGTCTATGGCTACACCTTC,CASTGLQVYGYTF
TRBD2,few,TRBV29-1,TRBJ2-4,TGCAGCGTTGAAGAGGTGGGACTAGCGGAGACACTAGCCAAAAACATTCAGTACTTC,CSVEEVGLAETLAKNIQYF
-,medium-sized,TRBV29-1,TRBJ2-1,TGCAGCGTTGAACGGCGGGACAATGAGCAGTTCTTC,CSVERRDNEQFF
-,-,TRBV4-1,TRBJ2-7,TGCGCCAGCAGCCAAGATCTTGGGTGGACGTCTCGCGAGCAGTACTTC,CASSQDLGWTSREQYF
TRBD2,-,TRBV5-4,TRBJ2-3,TGTGCCAGCAGCTTGACTAGCGGAGGCACAGATACGCAGTATTTT,CASSLTSGGTDTQYF
-,-,TRBV29-1,TRBJ2-1,TGCAGCGTTGTGGAGCCGCGTGGGGACAATGAGCAGTTCTTC,CSVVEPRGDNEQFF
TRBD1,once,TRBV4-1,TRBJ2-7,TGCGCCAGCAGCCAAGGGTTACGGACAGGGCCTGGGGGAGAGCAGTACTTC,CASSQGLRTGPGGEQYF
-,-,TRBV2,TRBJ2-1,TGTGCCAGTCAACTAGCCGATCTTGGGTTCTTC,CASQLADLGFF